The 16 T cell receptor beta chains below all came from one sample that was sequenced in a study of PD-1 blockade in classical Hodgkin lymphoma. Patients all relapsed after autologous stem cell transplantation, and there was variation in brentuximab vedotin exposure. Method: immunoSEQ multiplex PCR; TCRdb's copy keeps in-frame clones and lacks some. The table has tens of thousands of clones, around 75% seen once. Sequencing used peripheral blood mononuclear cells (PBMCs), obtained before the second cycle of nivolumab. Receptor source: a human donor with classical Hodgkin lymphoma.

This clone was detected a few times. The gene calls are TRBV18 and TRBJ1-2; D is unresolved. This CDR3 has 11 amino acids. From germline, CDR1 is KGHSH and CDR2 LQKENI. V lost 2 bases and J 6 bases, leaving 4 bases between the germline ends. In nucleotides, the CDR3 is TGTGCCAGCTCACCAGGAGATGGCTACACCTTC. Translating it yields CASSPGDGYTF.

This rearrangement joins TRBV7-2 to TRBJ2-3; D is unresolved. CDR1 and CDR2 (germline): SGHTA, FQGNSA. V lost 1 base to trimming and J lost 2 bases, with 10 bases between them. This CDR3 is built from 15 residues. In DNA form, the CDR3 reads TGTGCCAGCAGCTTAGGGCTAGGAAACACAGATACGCAGTATTTT. Encoded protein: CASSLGLGNTDTQYF.

V gene TRBV4-2 combines with J gene TRBJ2-7; D is unresolved. Germline CDR1 LGHNA, CDR2 YNFKEQ. This CDR3 is built from 13 residues. The V gene lost 5 bases and the J gene lost 3 bases, with 11 bases spanning the gap. The CDR3 nucleotides read TGTGCCAGCAGCTCCTCCATGAACTACGAGCAGTACTTC. It yields the protein CASSSSMNYEQYF.

The V and J genes are TRBV1 and TRBJ2-1. TRBV1 is given as a pseudogene. CDR3 length: 14 residues. CDR3 sequence reads: CTSSGFLSYNEQFF. For the CDR3, the DNA is TGCACCAGCAGTGGATTCCTTTCCTACAATGAGCAGTTCTTC.

The chain links TRBV10-3 to TRBJ2-1; D remains ambiguous. In germline, CDR1 is ENHRY, CDR2 SYGVKD. The CDR3 length is 15 residues. Trimming took off 0 bases at V and 7 bases at J, with 13 bases between the two ends. The chain's CDR3 is CAISESRSQVNEQFF. As DNA, the CDR3 is TGTGCCATCAGTGAGTCAAGGAGCCAGGTAAATGAGCAGTTCTTC.

CDR3 protein: CASSLRLADTDTQYF. CDR3 DNA: TGTGCCAGCAGCTTAAGACTAGCCGACACAGATACGCAGTATTTT. The chain employs TRBV7-3 and TRBJ2-3, with TRBD2 matching 7 bases. The J segment lost 2 bases and the V segment lost 1 base, leaving 3 bases of the junction unmatched. CDR1 and CDR2 (germline): SGHTA, FQGTGA. This CDR3 has 15 residues.

The rearrangement joins TRBV28 to TRBJ2-7; TRBD2 matches at 12 bases. The length of the CDR3 is 15 residues. Germline V gene sequence: CDR1 MDHEN, CDR2 SYDVKM. J lost 3 bases, V lost 6 bases, and 6 bases had no gene match. The CDR3 loop is CASSLPSGRVYEQYF. The CDR3, as DNA: TGTGCCAGCAGCCTCCCTAGCGGGAGGGTCTACGAGCAGTACTTC. Together with reference TRBV28 and TRBJ2-7, the CDR3 gives the full variable domain: DVKVTQSSRYLVKRTGEKVFLECVQDMDHENMFWYRQDPGLGLRLIYFSYDVKMKEKGDIPEGYSVSREKKERFSLILESASTNQTSMYLCASSLPSGRVYEQYFGPGTRLTVT.

The rearrangement joins TRBV30 to TRBJ2-7; TRBD2 matches at 13 bases. Germline loops: CDR1 GTSNPN, CDR2 SVGIG (reference sequence). The CDR3 totals 18 residues. V lost 5 bases, J lost 1 base, and 14 bases stayed unmatched. CDR3 sequence: CAWDRLLAGGVLSYEQYF. CDR3 in DNA: TGTGCCTGGGACCGCTTACTAGCGGGAGGGGTTCTATCCTACGAGCAGTACTTC.

The chain couples TRBV18 to TRBJ2-7; no reliable D call. V shed 3 bases and J shed 3 bases, with 9 bases lying between them. This CDR3 has 13 residues. Germline V gene sequence: CDR1 KGHSH, CDR2 LQKENI. The CDR3 loop reads CASSPGPDYEQYF. CDR3 DNA: TGTGCCAGCTCACCGGGCCCAGACTACGAGCAGTACTTC. Combining the CDR3 with reference TRBV18 and TRBJ2-7 gives the whole variable domain NAGVMQNPRHLVRRRGQEARLRCSPMKGHSHVYWYRQLPEEGLKFMVYLQKENIIDESGMPKERFSAEFPKEGPSILRIQQVVRGDSAAYFCASSPGPDYEQYFGPGTRLTVT.

The J gene is TRBJ2-7, the V gene TRBV6-1; a weak D match, TRBD2 (6 bases). V was shortened by 5 bases and J by 6 bases, with 8 bases between the two germline ends. This CDR3 comprises 11 residues. Looked up from germline, CDR1 is MNHNS and CDR2 is SASEGT. CDR3 protein: CASSRRGEQYF. DNA of the CDR3: TGTGCCAGCAGTAGGAGGGGCGAGCAGTACTTC.

This chain's CDR3 is CASSNYWGYTF. The CDR3 DNA sequence: TGTGCCAGTAGCAATTACTGGGGCTACACCTTC. The gene calls are TRBV19 and TRBJ1-2; D is ambiguous. With 6 bases removed from V and 8 bases from J, the gap between germline ends came to 10 bases. CDR3 size: 11 residues. Germline lookup yields CDR1 LNHDA and CDR2 SQIVND (reference sequence).

The V and J genes are TRBV19 and TRBJ2-2; D is unresolved. CDR1 and CDR2 from the germline V gene are LNHDA and SQIVND (reference sequence). This CDR3 contains 15 residues. Trimming cost V 5 bases and J 0 bases, with 10 bases left between them. The CDR3 sequence: CASSAVSANTGELFF. The CDR3 coding sequence is TGTGCCAGTAGTGCAGTCTCTGCGAACACCGGGGAGCTGTTTTTT. Drawing the rest from reference TRBV19 and TRBJ2-2, the complete variable domain is DGGITQSPKYLFRKEGQNVTLSCEQNLNHDAMYWYRQDPGQGLRLIYYSQIVNDFQKGDIAEGYSVSREKKESFPLTVTSAQKNPTAFYLCASSAVSANTGELFFGEGSRLTVL.

This clone appeared a few times. The chain is built from TRBV7-9 and TRBJ2-3; D may correspond to TRBD1 or TRBD2 (5 bases each). The CDR3 extends over 15 amino acids. V was shortened by 4 bases and J by 0 bases, with 11 bases between the two germline ends. CDR1 is SEHNR, CDR2 FQNEAQ, per germline (reference sequence). The chain's CDR3 is CASSSSGQSTDTQYF. The DNA of the CDR3 is TGTGCCAGCAGCTCGTCGGGGCAAAGCACAGATACGCAGTATTTT.

This chain links TRBV30 with TRBJ2-2; TRBD1 agrees at 9 bases. Germline V gives CDR1 GTSNPN, CDR2 SVGIG (reference sequence). The trim removed 5 bases at V and 6 bases at J, leaving 19 bases unmatched. This CDR3 has 18 residues. As DNA, the CDR3 is TGTGCCTGGCTGGGACAGGGTAGGGGGATCGCGAGGGCCGGGGAGCTGTTTTTT. Translating it yields CAWLGQGRGIARAGELFF.

The chain recombines TRBV19 with TRBJ2-5, with 10 bases aligning to TRBD1. The ends lost 5 bases at V and 5 bases at J; junction bases unmatched: 8. Germline V gene data show CDR1 as LNHDA and CDR2 as SQIVND (reference sequence). The CDR3 consists of 15 residues. CDR3 in DNA: TGTGCCAGTAGTCCCAGGGACAGGGGCTGGGAGACCCAGTACTTC. Protein product: CASSPRDRGWETQYF.

Here the CDR3 DNA reads TGTGCCAGCAGTCGGTACAATGAGCAGTTCTTC. Residues: CASSRYNEQFF. The chain joins TRBV2 to TRBJ2-1; D is ambiguous. With 5 bases removed from V and 4 bases from J, the gap between germline ends came to 3 bases. Germline assignment: CDR1 SNHLY and CDR2 FYNNEI. There are 11 residues in the CDR3.